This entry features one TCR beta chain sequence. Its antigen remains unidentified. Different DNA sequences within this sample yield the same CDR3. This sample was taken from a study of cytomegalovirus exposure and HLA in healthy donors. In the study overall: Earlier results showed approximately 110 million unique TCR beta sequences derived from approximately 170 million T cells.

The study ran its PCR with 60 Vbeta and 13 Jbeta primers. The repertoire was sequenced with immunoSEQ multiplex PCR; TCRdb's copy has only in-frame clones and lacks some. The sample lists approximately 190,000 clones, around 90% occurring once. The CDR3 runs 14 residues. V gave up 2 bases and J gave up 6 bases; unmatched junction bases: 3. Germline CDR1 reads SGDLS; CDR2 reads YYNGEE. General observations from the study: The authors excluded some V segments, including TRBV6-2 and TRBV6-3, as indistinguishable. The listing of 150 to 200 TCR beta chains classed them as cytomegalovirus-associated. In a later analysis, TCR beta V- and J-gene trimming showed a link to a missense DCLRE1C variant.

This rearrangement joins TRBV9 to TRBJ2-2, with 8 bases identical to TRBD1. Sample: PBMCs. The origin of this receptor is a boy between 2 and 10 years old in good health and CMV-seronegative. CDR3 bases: TGTGCCAGCAGCGTCCAGGGGGCAGCCGGGGAGCTGTTTTTT. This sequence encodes CASSVQGAAGELFF.